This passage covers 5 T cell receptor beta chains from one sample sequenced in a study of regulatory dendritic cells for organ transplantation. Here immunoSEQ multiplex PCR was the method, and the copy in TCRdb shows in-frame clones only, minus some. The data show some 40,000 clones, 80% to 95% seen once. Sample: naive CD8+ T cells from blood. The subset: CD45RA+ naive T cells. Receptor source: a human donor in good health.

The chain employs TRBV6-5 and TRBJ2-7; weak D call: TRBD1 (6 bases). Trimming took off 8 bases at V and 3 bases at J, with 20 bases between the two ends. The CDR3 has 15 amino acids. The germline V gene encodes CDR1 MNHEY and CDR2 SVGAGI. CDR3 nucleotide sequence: TGTGCCAGCGCTGAGGGGGTAGGGAGACGCTACGAGCAGTACTTC. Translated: CASAEGVGRRYEQYF.

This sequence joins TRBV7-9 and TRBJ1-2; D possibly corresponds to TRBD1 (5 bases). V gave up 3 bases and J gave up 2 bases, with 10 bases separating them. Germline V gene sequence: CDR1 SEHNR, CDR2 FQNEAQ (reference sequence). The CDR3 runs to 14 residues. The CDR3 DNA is TGTGCCAGCAGCTTGGGGGGTGGAAACTATGGCTACACCTTC. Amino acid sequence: CASSLGGGNYGYTF.

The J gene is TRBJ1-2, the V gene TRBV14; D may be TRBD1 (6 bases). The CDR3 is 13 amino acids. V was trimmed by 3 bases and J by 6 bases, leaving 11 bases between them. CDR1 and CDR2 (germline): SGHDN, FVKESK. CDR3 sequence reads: CASSQVRTDGYTF. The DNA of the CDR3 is TGTGCCAGCAGCCAGGTTCGGACAGATGGCTACACCTTC.

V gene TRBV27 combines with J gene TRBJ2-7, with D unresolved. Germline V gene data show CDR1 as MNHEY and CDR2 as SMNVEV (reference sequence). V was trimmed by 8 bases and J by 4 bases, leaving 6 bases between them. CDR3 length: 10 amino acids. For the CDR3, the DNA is TGTGCCAGCGGAAGGTACGAGCAGTACTTC. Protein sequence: CASGRYEQYF.

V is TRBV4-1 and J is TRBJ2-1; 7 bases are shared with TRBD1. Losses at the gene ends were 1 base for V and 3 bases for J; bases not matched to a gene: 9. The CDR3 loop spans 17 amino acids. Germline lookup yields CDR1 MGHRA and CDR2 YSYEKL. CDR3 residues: CASSQGAPGQIYNEQFF. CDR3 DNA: TGCGCCAGCAGCCAAGGCGCCCCGGGACAGATCTACAATGAGCAGTTCTTC.